This T cell receptor beta chain appears in the sequencing data of a study of identical twins. Regarding the study as a whole: Out-of-frame alpha sequences shared between twins exhibited an excess of low generation probability. Abundant beta clonotypes from cord blood bore fewer insertions; memory repertoires lacked this pattern.

The CDR3 extends over 15 amino acids. The germline V gene has CDR1 DFQATT and CDR2 SNEGSKA (reference sequence). The V gene lost 2 bases and the J gene lost 5 bases, with 19 bases spanning the gap. This clonotype occurred a few times. Its antigen is as yet unknown. All donors were healthy Caucasians. A universal primer site was incorporated via template switching, and the cDNA contained unique molecular identifiers. MiXCR, run by TCRdb on the 5' RACE reads, gives a single entry per CDR3 protein. Of 1.5 million to 2 million distinct CDR3 sequences in the sample, about 30% were seen once. The sample was cord blood. The clonotype was recovered from a newborn girl in good health. The genes are TRBV20-1 and TRBJ2-7; D is uncertain. The CDR3 spells CSARKDVSRAHEQYF. The CDR3 DNA reads as TGCAGTGCTAGAAAGGATGTTAGCCGCGCCCACGAGCAGTACTTC.